These 26 T cell receptor beta chains share one sample of origin, sequenced in a study of yellow fever vaccine responses in identical twins. TCRdb re-analysed the RT-PCR reads in MiXCR, keeping a single row per CDR3 protein. The repertoire holds roughly 20,000 distinct CDR3 sequences, with under 70% as singletons. The sequenced sample was T cells from blood (PBMCs), unsorted or a sorted subset (not recorded which), obtained before or after yellow fever vaccination (not recorded which). The source is a woman under 30 who received the yellow fever vaccine.

The V gene is TRBV4-2, the J gene TRBJ2-1; possibly TRBD1 for D (6 bases). Trimming removed 4 bases from V and 5 bases from J, with 12 bases in between. This CDR3 has 14 residues. Germline V gene sequence: CDR1 LGHNA, CDR2 YNFKEQ. CDR3 amino acids: CASSPPDRHNEQFF. The DNA for the CDR3 is TGTGCCAGCAGCCCACCCGACAGGCACAATGAGCAGTTCTTC.

This clonotype appeared once. The chain employs TRBV4-1 and TRBJ1-2, with no clear D. This CDR3 has 17 residues. Trimming cost V 0 bases and J 4 bases, with 18 bases left between them. Germline CDR1 MGHRA, CDR2 YSYEKL. Written as DNA, the CDR3 is TGCGCCAGCAGCCAAGACTCTGTTGGAGGAGGTAGCTATGGCTACACCTTC. Protein product: CASSQDSVGGGSYGYTF.

The table lists this clonotype with a few counts. The chain links TRBV2 to TRBJ2-3; no reliable D call. CDR3 length: 12 residues. Trimming removed 4 bases at V and 6 bases at J, with 8 bases between. Germline V gene sequence: CDR1 SNHLY, CDR2 FYNNEI. The CDR3 region is CASSGSGDTQYF. The CDR3 nucleotides read TGTGCCAGCAGTGGATCTGGGGATACGCAGTATTTT.

The chain carries TRBV6-2 or TRBV6-3 and TRBJ1-2; D unresolved. Deletions cut 0 bases from V and 4 bases from J, with 6 bases between. The CDR3 is 13 residues long. The V gene's germline CDR1 is MNHEY and CDR2 SVGEGT. The chain's CDR3 is CASSYSGGYGYTF. In DNA, the CDR3 is TGTGCCAGCAGTTACTCCGGAGGCTATGGCTACACCTTC.

The J gene is TRBJ2-3, the V gene TRBV18, with 7 bases aligning to TRBD2. V lost 6 bases, J lost 4 bases, and 7 bases stayed unmatched. The CDR3 totals 14 residues. In germline, CDR1 is KGHSH, CDR2 LQKENI. The chain's CDR3 is CASSHGLGADTQYF. The CDR3 DNA is TGTGCCAGCTCCCACGGACTAGGGGCAGATACGCAGTATTTT. The full variable domain, rest sourced from reference TRBV18 and TRBJ2-3, is NAGVMQNPRHLVRRRGQEARLRCSPMKGHSHVYWYRQLPEEGLKFMVYLQKENIIDESGMPKERFSAEFPKEGPSILRIQQVVRGDSAAYFCASSHGLGADTQYFGPGTRLTVL.

The genes are TRBV11-2 and TRBJ1-2; the D is unclear. This CDR3 has 13 residues. V was shortened by 5 bases and J by 4 bases, with 11 bases between the two germline ends. Germline CDR1 and CDR2: SGHAT and FQNNGV. The CDR3 region has the DNA TGTGCCAGCAGCATCGGACTGACCTATGGCTACACCTTC. The encoded protein is CASSIGLTYGYTF.

This rearrangement joins TRBV12-3 or TRBV12-4 to TRBJ2-1; possible D gene TRBD2, 5 bases. The CDR3 length is 13 residues. Trimming took off 7 bases at V and 2 bases at J, with 9 bases between the two ends. The DNA for the CDR3 is TGTGCCAGCATGCCTAGCCCCTACAATGAGCAGTTCTTC. Translated: CASMPSPYNEQFF.

This rearrangement joins TRBV4-2 to TRBJ1-6, with 8 bases aligning to TRBD1. With V trimmed by 1 base and J by 7 bases, 9 bases remained unmatched. The CDR3 contains 17 residues. The germline CDR1 and CDR2 sequences are LGHNA and YNFKEQ. CDR3 sequence: CASSQGPGGADNSPLHF. Written as DNA, the CDR3 is TGTGCCAGCAGCCAAGGGCCAGGGGGCGCAGACAATTCACCCCTCCACTTT.

This sequence joins TRBV6-4 and TRBJ2-1, with TRBD1 matching 9 bases. Germline V CDR1 and CDR2: MRHNA, SNTAGT. CDR3 size: 14 residues. With 6 bases clipped from V and 13 bases from J, the junction kept 13 bases outside the gene matches. CDR3 amino acids: CASSPGTGSQDQFF. In DNA form, the CDR3 reads TGTGCCAGCAGCCCCGGGACAGGGTCCCAGGATCAGTTCTTC.

The chain has TRBV6-1 and TRBJ1-1; maybe TRBD1 (6 bases). CDR3 length: 14 amino acids. The germline V gene has CDR1 MNHNS and CDR2 SASEGT. V was shortened by 7 bases and J by 2 bases, with 14 bases between the two germline ends. CDR3 DNA: TGTGCCAGCACCAGAGGGGGGTCAAACACTGAAGCTTTCTTT. This gives the protein CASTRGGSNTEAFF.

The J gene is TRBJ2-2, the V gene TRBV28, with a tentative D call TRBD1 (6 bases). The V and J ends lost 7 bases and 1 base respectively, with 13 bases between them. The CDR3 contains 15 residues. Germline CDR1 is MDHEN and CDR2 is SYDVKM. CDR3 in DNA: TGTGCCAGCAAGGGCGGACAGTTGAACACCGGGGAGCTGTTTTTT. It codes for CASKGGQLNTGELFF.

This clonotype was found a few times. This sequence joins TRBV5-1 and TRBJ1-3, with D uncertain. The CDR3 has 14 amino acids. In germline, CDR1 is SGHRS, CDR2 YFSETQ. The ends were cut back, 1 base at V and 4 bases at J, with 9 bases in the middle. CDR3 amino acids: CASSLPGGGNTIYF. CDR3 coding DNA: TGCGCCAGCAGCTTGCCAGGAGGAGGAAACACCATATATTTT.

A few counts support this clonotype. This chain connects TRBV18 to TRBJ2-2; 8 bases agree with TRBD2. V lost 10 bases to trimming and J lost 0 bases; unmatched junction nucleotides: 13. This CDR3 spans 17 amino acids. Germline values: CDR1 KGHSH, CDR2 LQKENI. This chain's CDR3 is CATSGTRPQANTGELFF. As DNA, the CDR3 is TGTGCCACATCCGGGACTAGGCCTCAAGCGAACACCGGGGAGCTGTTTTTT.

This rearrangement joins TRBV11-2 to TRBJ2-3; TRBD2 is a possible D gene (6 bases). Trimming removed 3 bases from V and 1 base from J, with 17 bases in between. Germline loops: CDR1 SGHAT, CDR2 FQNNGV. CDR3 length: 17 amino acids. The CDR3 spells CASSFPVGSGGTDTQYF. As DNA, the CDR3 is TGTGCCAGCAGCTTTCCTGTCGGGAGCGGCGGCACAGATACGCAGTATTTT.

CDR3 sequence reads: CATREGGRNTEAFF. The DNA for the CDR3 is TGTGCCACCAGAGAGGGGGGGCGGAACACTGAAGCTTTCTTT. This chain uses TRBV15 with TRBJ1-1; maybe TRBD1 (6 bases). The CDR3 has 14 amino acids. The V and J ends lost 6 bases and 1 base respectively, with 12 bases between them. CDR1 and CDR2 (germline): LNHNV, YYDKDF (reference sequence). The full variable domain, completed using reference TRBV15 and TRBJ1-1, is DAMVIQNPRYQVTQFGKPVTLSCSQTLNHNVMYWYQQKSSQAPKLLFHYYDKDFNNEADTPDNFQSRRPNTSFCFLDIRSPGLGDTAMYLCATREGGRNTEAFFGQGTRLTVV.

The J gene is TRBJ2-7, the V gene TRBV4-3; 9 bases are shared with TRBD1. Per germline, CDR1 LGHNA and CDR2 YSLEER. This CDR3 comprises 14 residues. J lost 4 bases, V lost 2 bases, and 3 bases had no gene match. The CDR3 region is CASSQKTGGYEQYF. CDR3 sequence (DNA): TGCGCCAGCAGCCAAAAGACAGGGGGGTACGAGCAGTACTTC.

The chain carries TRBV20-1 and TRBJ2-1; D is unresolved. With 0 bases removed from V and 4 bases from J, the gap between germline ends came to 13 bases. The germline gives CDR1 DFQATT, CDR2 SNEGSKA (reference sequence). There are 15 residues in the CDR3. Here the CDR3 reads CSARDPLGVYNEQFF. The CDR3 DNA reads as TGCAGTGCTAGAGATCCGCTAGGCGTTTACAATGAGCAGTTCTTC.

The J gene is TRBJ2-1, the V gene TRBV4-1; D may be TRBD1 (5 bases). The CDR3 length is 18 residues. The germline V and J ends were trimmed by 3 bases and 0 bases, with 18 bases remaining between them. Germline CDR1 is MGHRA and CDR2 is YSYEKL. The CDR3 loop reads CASSQVDLGVSSYNEQFF. The CDR3 bases are TGCGCCAGCAGCCAGGTCGACCTAGGGGTTAGCTCCTACAATGAGCAGTTCTTC.

This clonotype was observed once. The gene calls are TRBV7-9 and TRBJ1-2; D is perhaps TRBD1 (5 bases). Germline-derived CDR1 and CDR2 are SEHNR and FQNEAQ (reference sequence). CDR3 length: 13 residues. V was pared by 5 bases and J by 10 bases, with 17 bases between. This CDR3 reads CASSVDGGNVYTF. CDR3 DNA: TGTGCCAGCAGCGTGGACGGGGGTAACGTCTACACCTTC.

This rearrangement joins TRBV29-1 to TRBJ2-1, with 12 bases lining up with TRBD2. After removal of 6 bases from V and 7 bases from J, the junction contained 16 bases not matched to a gene. This CDR3 spans 17 amino acids. CDR1 is SQVTM and CDR2 is ANQGSEA in the germline V gene. CDR3 sequence: CSVDLPTSGRLGNEQFF. The DNA for the CDR3 is TGCAGCGTGGATCTCCCTACTAGCGGGAGGCTTGGGAATGAGCAGTTCTTC.

This clonotype was counted only a few times. The gene calls are TRBV13 and TRBJ2-1, with D possibly being TRBD2 (6 bases). Germline V lookup: CDR1 PRHDT, CDR2 FYEKMQ (reference sequence). Between the trimmed V and J ends, which lost 4 bases and 7 bases, there was a span of 11 bases. This CDR3 region has 13 residues. Written as DNA, the CDR3 is TGTGCCAGCAGCTCGGGACTGACTAATGAGCAGTTCTTC. Its translation: CASSSGLTNEQFF.

This sequence joins TRBV29-1 and TRBJ2-7, with D uncertain. The CDR3 extends over 13 amino acids. Germline-derived CDR1 and CDR2 are SQVTM and ANQGSEA. Deletions cut 4 bases from V and 0 bases from J, with 10 bases between. The CDR3, as DNA: TGCAGCGTTGCAGCTTACGACTCCTACGAGCAGTACTTC. Translating gives CSVAAYDSYEQYF.

The V and J genes are TRBV28 and TRBJ2-1, with D tentatively TRBD2 (7 bases). V was shortened by 6 bases and J by 0 bases, with 18 bases between the two germline ends. The CDR3 contains 17 residues. The germline V gene encodes CDR1 MDHEN and CDR2 SYDVKM. The CDR3 protein is CASRPGGPLSSYNEQFF. CDR3 DNA sequence: TGTGCCAGCAGACCGGGGGGCCCACTCAGCTCCTACAATGAGCAGTTCTTC.

The rearrangement links TRBV2 to TRBJ2-1, with D perhaps TRBD1 (6 bases). The CDR3 extends over 15 amino acids. Trimming took off 3 bases at V and 7 bases at J, with 16 bases between the two ends. Per germline, CDR1 SNHLY and CDR2 FYNNEI. This CDR3 is CASSEGRGVENEQFF. The CDR3 nucleotides read TGTGCCAGCAGTGAGGGCAGGGGCGTAGAAAATGAGCAGTTCTTC.

This clonotype showed up just once. The chain employs TRBV29-1 and TRBJ1-6; 9 bases agree with TRBD1. This CDR3 contains 13 residues. V shed 4 bases and J 5 bases; nucleotides not matched to a gene: 0. Germline V gene lookup returns CDR1 SQVTM and CDR2 ANQGSEA. In DNA form, the CDR3 reads TGCAGCGTTGGGACAGGGGATAATTCACCCCTCCACTTT. Amino acids: CSVGTGDNSPLHF.

The chain joins TRBV12-3 or TRBV12-4 to TRBJ2-3; no clear D gene. The CDR3 contains 15 residues. Trimming removed 1 base from V and 3 bases from J, with 11 bases in between. The CDR3: CASSLGSLRTDTQYF. CDR3 bases: TGTGCCAGCAGTTTAGGGAGCCTCCGGACAGATACGCAGTATTTT.